This TCR beta chain was recovered during a study of blood T cell repertoires in COVID-19. Study details: From the United States, Italy and Spain came samples of acute and convalescent COVID-19. T cells, B-cell-depleted T cells, or PBMCs supplied cDNA or gDNA.

In the original processing: Estimation of nucleated cell counts relied on the amplification of reference gene primers. Produced via immunoSEQ multiplex PCR; TCRdb's table is partial and in-frame only. Clone size and the V and J calls come from that table; the DNA yielded D and trimming. The profile shows 250,000 to 300,000 clones, approximately 86% of them singletons. This CDR3 comprises 16 residues. The V end was cut by 5 bases, the J end by 4 bases, with 20 bases between. The germline V gene encodes CDR1 MNHNY and CDR2 SVGAGI (reference sequence). Sequenced sample: peripheral blood. V gene TRBV6-6 combines with J gene TRBJ1-2; the D gene is possibly TRBD1 (5 bases). This TCR was recovered from a woman aged 55-70 years with COVID-19, enrolled during active disease. CDR3 protein: CASSRGAVRSGYGYTF. The CDR3 DNA follows: TGTGCCAGCAGTCGAGGGGCGGTGAGGTCGGGCTATGGCTACACCTTC.